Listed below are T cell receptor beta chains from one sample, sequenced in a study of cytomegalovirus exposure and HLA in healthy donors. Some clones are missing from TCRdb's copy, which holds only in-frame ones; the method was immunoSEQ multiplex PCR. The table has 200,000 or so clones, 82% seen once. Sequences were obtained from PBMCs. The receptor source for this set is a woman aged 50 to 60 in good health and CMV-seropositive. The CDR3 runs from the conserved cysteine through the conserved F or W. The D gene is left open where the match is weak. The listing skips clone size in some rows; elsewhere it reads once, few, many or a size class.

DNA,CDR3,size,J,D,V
TGCGCCAGCAGCCCTGGGACAGGGGGAGGCTATGGCTACACCTTC,CASSPGTGGGYGYTF,.,TRBJ1-2,TRBD1,TRBV4-1
TGTGCCAGCAGCTTGGACAGGGGCTTCTATGGCTACACCTTC,CASSLDRGFYGYTF,few,TRBJ1-2,TRBD1,TRBV5-4
TGTGCCAGCAGCAGAGACAGGGCGTTGAACACTGAAGCTTTCTTT,CASSRDRALNTEAFF,.,TRBJ1-1,TRBD1,TRBV27
TGTGCCAGCACCCCTCTGACTAGCGGGGTTACCTACGAGCAGTACTTC,CASTPLTSGVTYEQYF,.,TRBJ2-7,TRBD2,TRBV2
TGCGCCAGCAGCCCCCGAACGGGGACTGGGGCCAACGTCCTGACTTTC,CASSPRTGTGANVLTF,once,TRBJ2-6,.,TRBV4-1
TGTGCCAGCAGCTTAGTGGGCCAGCCCCAGCATTTT,CASSLVGQPQHF,few,TRBJ1-5,.,TRBV7-9
TGTGCCAGCAGTCCCGGGACAGGATTATACGAGCAGTACTTC,CASSPGTGLYEQYF,.,TRBJ2-7,TRBD1,TRBV2
TGCGCCAGCAGCCAAGATAGCCGGTCGGGGACCCAGTACTTC,CASSQDSRSGTQYF,.,TRBJ2-5,.,TRBV4-3
TGTGCCAGCTCAGAAATTGCATCTGGCGGGAGGGCCGGCAATGAGCAGTTCTTC,CASSEIASGGRAGNEQFF,.,TRBJ2-1,TRBD2,TRBV18
TGTGCCAGCAGCTGGGACAGGGTCAATCAGCCCCAGCATTTT,CASSWDRVNQPQHF,.,TRBJ1-5,TRBD1,TRBV6-6
TGTGCCAGCTCACCGCCAAACTCAGGCGCGAACACCGGGGAGCTGTTTTTT,CASSPPNSGANTGELFF,.,TRBJ2-2,.,TRBV18
TGCGCCAGCAGCTTGGCTTACGAGCAGTACTTC,CASSLAYEQYF,few,TRBJ2-7,.,TRBV5-1
TGTGCCAGCAGCTTAGGACTAGCGGTAAACACCGGGGAGCTGTTTTTT,CASSLGLAVNTGELFF,.,TRBJ2-2,TRBD2,TRBV7-3
TGTGCCACCCAGGGTGGTAGGGGATACGAGCAGTACTTC,CATQGGRGYEQYF,.,TRBJ2-7,.,TRBV6-5
TGTGCCAGCAGGCGCCACGGACAGGGCTATCAGCCCCAGCATTTT,CASRRHGQGYQPQHF,.,TRBJ1-5,TRBD1,TRBV28
TGTGCCAGCAGTAAGCCGGGACAGGGGCCAAACCAGCCCCAGCATTTT,CASSKPGQGPNQPQHF,.,TRBJ1-5,TRBD1,TRBV28
TGTGCCAGCAGTCCGGGACTCTCTTACGAGCAGTACTTC,CASSPGLSYEQYF,.,TRBJ2-7,.,TRBV5-6
TGTGCCAGCAGTGAAGAGCGGGGGGACAATGAGCAGTTCTTC,CASSEERGDNEQFF,.,TRBJ2-1,TRBD2,TRBV6-1
TGTGCCAGCAGCTTAGTTGGAGGCAACACTGAAGCTTTCTTT,CASSLVGGNTEAFF,.,TRBJ1-1,.,TRBV11-2
TGTGCCAGCAGCTCGATACAGGGGGCGAATGAAAAACTGTTTTTT,CASSSIQGANEKLFF,.,TRBJ1-4,TRBD1,TRBV11-2
TGTGCCACCAACCGACAGGGGGAGGGTGAAGCTTTCTTT,CATNRQGEGEAFF,.,TRBJ1-1,TRBD1,TRBV10-3
TGTGCCAGTAATCGCGGGGTTGGGTACGAGCAGTACTTC,CASNRGVGYEQYF,.,TRBJ2-7,.,TRBV19
TGTGCCAGCAGCTTAGGACAGGGCACAGATACGCAGTATTTT,CASSLGQGTDTQYF,.,TRBJ2-3,.,TRBV13
TGTGCCAGCAGTTACTCCCTCGGTGAAAAACTGTTTTTT,CASSYSLGEKLFF,.,TRBJ1-4,.,TRBV6-5
TGTGCCAGCAGTCCGGACACTGAAGCTTTCTTT,CASSPDTEAFF,once,TRBJ1-1,.,TRBV6-5
TGTGCCAGTAGTCAGGACAGGGGACAGCCCCAGCATTTT,CASSQDRGQPQHF,.,TRBJ1-5,TRBD1,TRBV19
TGTGCCAGCAGCTCCCCTAGCGGGCAGGGGAGAACTGAAGCTTTCTTT,CASSSPSGQGRTEAFF,.,TRBJ1-1,.,TRBV11-2
TGCGCCAGCATCGGCGGAGTCTCCTACGAGCAGTACTTC,CASIGGVSYEQYF,.,TRBJ2-7,.,TRBV10-2
TGTGCCAGCAGTTTAGGAGGATGGGGCTACACCTTC,CASSLGGWGYTF,.,TRBJ1-2,.,TRBV28
TGTGCCAGCAGCTTAAGACAGTATGGCTACACCTTC,CASSLRQYGYTF,once,TRBJ1-2,.,TRBV7-9
TGTGCCAGCAGCGGAACCGGGGGGTTCGGCACCATATATTTT,CASSGTGGFGTIYF,.,TRBJ1-3,.,TRBV9
TGTGCCTGGAGTCGGGGCAGGGGTTGGACTGAAGCTTTCTTT,CAWSRGRGWTEAFF,few,TRBJ1-1,.,TRBV30
TGTGCCAGCAGCTTAATGGGTGTTAGGACAGGGGGCGGAAGCACTGAAGCTTTCTTT,CASSLMGVRTGGGSTEAFF,.,TRBJ1-1,TRBD1,TRBV7-9
TGTGCCAGCAGCTTGGCGGGGACAGGGGTTTACGAGCAGTACTTC,CASSLAGTGVYEQYF,.,TRBJ2-7,TRBD1,TRBV5-8
TGTGCCAGCGGACAGGGTAATTCACCCCTCCACTTT,CASGQGNSPLHF,.,TRBJ1-6,TRBD1,TRBV6-1
TGTGCCAGCAGTTCTCCGGGACTAGCGGGATACAATGAGCAGTTCTTC,CASSSPGLAGYNEQFF,.,TRBJ2-1,TRBD2,TRBV28
TGTGCCAGTAGTCCTCGACAGGGGAAAAATGAGCAGTTCTTC,CASSPRQGKNEQFF,.,TRBJ2-1,TRBD1,TRBV19
TGTGCCAGCAGTCAATATTCAGGGACTGGGGCCAACGTCCTGACTTTC,CASSQYSGTGANVLTF,.,TRBJ2-6,.,TRBV7-6
TGTGCCAGCAGCGCCCGAGATACTGAAGCTTTCTTT,CASSARDTEAFF,few,TRBJ1-1,.,TRBV11-3
TGCAGCGTTGGGCAGGGGGCCTACGAGCAGTACTTC,CSVGQGAYEQYF,.,TRBJ2-7,TRBD1,TRBV29-1
TGCGCCAGTCAGGGGGCGCTCGGCACAGATACGCAGTATTTT,CASQGALGTDTQYF,.,TRBJ2-3,TRBD1,TRBV5-1
TGTTCCAGCAGCTTAGGAGGGAGAAGGGACACTGAAGCTTTCTTT,CSSSLGGRRDTEAFF,.,TRBJ1-1,.,TRBV7-9
TGTGCCAGCAGTTATTCCAGGGGGGTGAACACTGAAGCTTTCTTT,CASSYSRGVNTEAFF,once,TRBJ1-1,TRBD1,TRBV28
TGTGCCAGCAGTTACTTTCGGGACAGATACAATGAGCAGTTCTTC,CASSYFRDRYNEQFF,.,TRBJ2-1,TRBD1,TRBV6-5